The rows below give T cell receptor beta chains drawn from one sample of a study of T-cell reconstitution after alpha-beta-depleted transplantation in children. TCRdb itself ran the PCR reads through MiXCR, one entry per CDR3 protein. The sample has approximately 640,000 distinct CDR3 sequences, roughly 15% seen once. Sequencing was performed on PBMCs from the stem cell graft donor, taken from the stem cell graft. The receptors stem from a human donor who donated a stem cell graft to a child with acute myeloid leukemia. CDR3s include the opening cysteine and the closing phenylalanine or tryptophan. Each record gives: V gene, clone size, D gene, J gene, CDR3 DNA, CDR3 protein. The D gene is left open where the match is weak. Size is omitted from some rows. Given values are once, few, many or a class for expanded clones.

>TRBV9|few|TRBD2|TRBJ2-1
TGTGCCAGCAGCCTTGGGACTCCCGGGGGGAATGAGCAGTTCTTC
CASSLGTPGGNEQFF
>TRBV12-3/TRBV12-4|many|-|TRBJ2-1
TGTGCCAGCAGTTTGATGGGCAGCTCCTACAATGAGCAGTTCTTC
CASSLMGSSYNEQFF
>TRBV4-3|-|-|TRBJ1-1
TGCGCCAGCAGCCAAGATCGACAGGAATTCACTGAAGCTTTCTTT
CASSQDRQEFTEAFF
>TRBV28|-|TRBD1|TRBJ2-6
TGTGCCAGCAGTTCGACAGGGTTAGCTGGGGCCAACGTCCTGACTTTC
CASSSTGLAGANVLTF
>TRBV29-1|many|TRBD1|TRBJ1-5
TGCAGCGCACGACAGGGGACGGATCAGCCCCAGCATTTT
CSARQGTDQPQHF
>TRBV7-8|-|TRBD1|TRBJ2-1
TGTGCCAGCAGCCGCCGGGCCGGGACAGACTCCTACAATGAGCAGTTCTTC
CASSRRAGTDSYNEQFF
>TRBV6-1|many|TRBD2|TRBJ2-5
TGTGCCAGCAGCTCTAGCGGGGGGTCCCAAGAGACCCAGTACTTC
CASSSSGGSQETQYF
>TRBV7-2|many|TRBD2|TRBJ2-7
TGTGCCAGCAGCTCGGGACTAGCGGGGGTCTACGAGCAGTACTTC
CASSSGLAGVYEQYF
>TRBV20-1|many|-|TRBJ1-1
TGCAGTGCTAGAGATCGAGCAAAAAACACTGAAGCTTTCTTT
CSARDRAKNTEAFF
>TRBV20-1|few|-|TRBJ2-5
TGCGGGTCGGGCTATGAGGGGACCCAGTACTTC
CGSGYEGTQYF
>TRBV20-1|many|TRBD1|TRBJ2-5
TGCAGTGCTAGAGATCTGCGGACAGGCGGGGAGACCCAGTACTTC
CSARDLRTGGETQYF
>TRBV21-1|-|-|TRBJ2-7
TGTGCCAGCAGGATAGTATCGATCACCTACGAGCAGTACTTC
CASRIVSITYEQYF
>TRBV19|few|-|TRBJ2-5
TGTGCCAGTAGTCCCCTCGCAGGGACCCCCTCCAAAGAGACCCAGTACTTC
CASSPLAGTPSKETQYF